This T cell receptor beta chain appears in the sequencing data of a study of T cell changes during pregnancy in multiple sclerosis. Method: immunoSEQ multiplex PCR; TCRdb's copy keeps in-frame clones and lacks some. Found here are 60,000 to 85,000 clones, approximately 94% of them singletons; the top ten hold less than 0.6%. In this sample, this clone turned up a few times. The CDR3 spans 16 residues. Germline loops: CDR1 SGHAT, CDR2 FQDESV (reference sequence). V lost 2 bases and J lost 4; bases outside the gene matches: 5. The starting material was peripheral blood, obtained in the third trimester of pregnancy. The TCR originated in a female donor with multiple sclerosis, enrolled in a pregnancy study. The chain is built from TRBV11-1 and TRBJ2-7, with TRBD2 matching 13 bases. CDR3 nucleotides: TGTGCCAGCAGCTTAACCGGGACTAGCGGGGCGTACGAGCAGTACTTC. Protein: CASSLTGTSGAYEQYF.